The 9 T cell receptor beta chains presented below share a single source sample, sequenced in a study of vaccination effects on CD4 cells after COVID-19. The ViraFEST assay expanded antigen-specific CD4+ T cells with viral peptide pools before sequencing. Following culture for nine to ten days, CD4+ T cells were isolated. Assay: immunoSEQ multiplex PCR; the TCRdb copy retains only in-frame clones and omits some. The table records about 8,100 clones, around 74% of them present only once. These receptors are not linked to any known antigen. Specimen: CD4+ T cells from PBMCs cultured with HCoV-229E spike peptides, collected before COVID-19 vaccination. The receptors were sampled from a human donor who received a COVID-19 vaccine.

The chain couples TRBV5-8 to TRBJ2-1; 9 nucleotides agree with TRBD1. V was pared by 3 bases and J by 5 bases, with 3 bases of the junction left unmatched. The CDR3 is 14 residues long. Germline V gene data show CDR1 as SGHTS and CDR2 as YDEGEE. CDR3 sequence reads: CASSSGTGNNEQFF. The CDR3 coding sequence is TGTGCCAGCAGCTCCGGGACAGGGAACAATGAGCAGTTCTTC.

The chain has TRBV6-4 and TRBJ2-1; 11 positions agree with TRBD2. The CDR3 is 15 amino acids. Germline values: CDR1 MRHNA, CDR2 SNTAGT. V trimming: 2 bases; J trimming: 6 bases; junction bases outside the gene matches: 3. The CDR3 loop is CASSDGLAGGNEQFF. The CDR3 DNA follows: TGTGCCAGCAGTGACGGACTAGCGGGCGGCAATGAGCAGTTCTTC.

The V call is TRBV3-1 (or the pseudogene TRBV3-2), the J call TRBJ1-3; possibly TRBD1 for D (5 bases). Germline V gene data show CDR1 as LGHDT and CDR2 as YNNKEL (reference sequence). This CDR3 has 17 amino acids. V gave up 2 bases and J gave up 3 bases, with 17 bases separating them. CDR3 region: CASSQTQDSRVGNTIYF. Here the CDR3 DNA reads TGTGCCAGCAGCCAAACCCAAGACAGTAGAGTTGGAAACACCATATATTTT.

The chain links TRBV21-1 to TRBJ2-1; the table's TRBD1 call for D was not verified on the DNA. TRBV21-1 is assigned pseudogene status. This CDR3 is built from 15 residues. As DNA, the CDR3 is TGTGCCAGCAGGAAAGTTCAGGGTCCCTACAATGAGCAGTTCTTC. It yields the protein CASRKVQGPYNEQFF.

This sequence joins TRBV5-4 and TRBJ1-2; unclear D gene. Trimming stripped 0 bases from V and 5 bases from J, with 2 bases between. The length of the CDR3 is 11 residues. Germline assignment: CDR1 SGHNT and CDR2 YYREEE (reference sequence). CDR3: CASSLEYGYTF. The CDR3 coding sequence is TGTGCCAGCAGCTTGGAATATGGCTACACCTTC.

This chain links TRBV11-3 with TRBJ2-2, with D unresolved. Germline loops: CDR1 SGHNT, CDR2 YENEEA. The ends were cut back, 4 bases at V and 3 bases at J, with 3 bases in the middle. This CDR3 is 12 amino acids long. The CDR3 DNA is TGTGCCAGCAGCTCAGACACCGGGGAGCTGTTTTTT. Translated: CASSSDTGELFF.

The genes are TRBV21-1 and TRBJ1-5. TRBV21-1 is a known pseudogene. The CDR3 is 12 residues long. CDR3 nucleotides: TGTGCCAGCAGCCTAATCAATCAGCCCCAGCATTTT. Protein sequence: CASSLINQPQHF.

The CDR3 loop is CASSPPSDSSFPQYF. In nucleotides, the CDR3 is TGTGCCAGCTCACCACCCAGCGACAGTTCGTTCCCCCAGTATTTT. This chain connects TRBV18 to TRBJ2-3; possible D gene TRBD1, 5 bases. CDR3 length: 15 amino acids. Germline-derived CDR1 and CDR2 are KGHSH and LQKENI. Trimming left V 0 bases short and J 12 bases short, with 19 bases between.

The rearrangement links TRBV19 to TRBJ2-3, with TRBD2 identical over 10 bases. CDR3 length equals 17 residues. Germline V CDR1 and CDR2: LNHDA, SQIVND (reference sequence). J was trimmed by 1 base and V by 5 bases; bases with no gene match: 9. The chain's CDR3 is CASSLTSGGGGTDTQYF. CDR3 sequence (DNA): TGTGCCAGTAGTCTCACGAGCGGGGGGGGAGGCACAGATACGCAGTATTTT.